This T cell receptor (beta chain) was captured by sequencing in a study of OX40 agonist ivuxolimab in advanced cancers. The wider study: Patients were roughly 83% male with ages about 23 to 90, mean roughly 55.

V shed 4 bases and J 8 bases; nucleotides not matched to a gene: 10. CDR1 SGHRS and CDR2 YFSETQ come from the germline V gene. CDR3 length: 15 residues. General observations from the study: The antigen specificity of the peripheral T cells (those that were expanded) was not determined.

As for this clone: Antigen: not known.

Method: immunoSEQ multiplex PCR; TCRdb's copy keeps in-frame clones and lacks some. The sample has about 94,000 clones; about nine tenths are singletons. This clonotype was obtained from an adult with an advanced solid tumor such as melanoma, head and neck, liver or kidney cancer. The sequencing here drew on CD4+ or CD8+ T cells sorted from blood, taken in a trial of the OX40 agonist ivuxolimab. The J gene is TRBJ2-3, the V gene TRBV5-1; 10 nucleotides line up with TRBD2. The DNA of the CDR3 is TGCGCCAGCAGCACAACTAGCGGGGCACCAGGTACGCAGTATTTT. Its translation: CASSTTSGAPGTQYF.